These T cell receptor beta chains were read from a single sample in a study of beta chain features in type 1 diabetes. Measured with immunoSEQ multiplex PCR; TCRdb has only the in-frame clones, and not every one. The data show 300,000 or so clones, about a tenth seen once. The sample consisted of central memory CD4+ T cells from blood. The source of these receptors is a man younger than 45 with type 1 diabetes. The CDR3 runs from the conserved cysteine through the conserved F or W. A D gene is named only where the DNA matches it firmly. Rows give clone size only sometimes, using once, few, many, or a class for an expanded clone.

d_call clone_size j_call v_call cdr3_aa cdr3_nt
NA NA TRBJ1-2 TRBV18 CASSRPDIYGYTF TGTGCCAGCTCACGTCCAGACATATATGGCTACACCTTC
NA NA TRBJ1-5 TRBV19 CASSSIAGNQPQHF TGTGCCAGTAGTAGTATAGCCGGAAATCAGCCCCAGCATTTT
TRBD2 few TRBJ2-3 TRBV9 CASSVAGGGGTDTQYF TGTGCCAGCAGCGTAGCCGGGGGGGGTGGCACAGATACGCAGTATTTT
NA many TRBJ1-5 TRBV28 CASSPLNQPQHF TGTGCCAGCAGCCCTCTTAATCAGCCCCAGCATTTT
TRBD1 NA TRBJ1-2 TRBV19 CASSPGQGSYGYTF TGTGCCAGTAGTCCCGGACAGGGGAGCTATGGCTACACCTTC
TRBD1 NA TRBJ2-6 TRBV2 CASSGTGTGANVLTF TGTGCCAGCAGCGGGACAGGGACCGGGGCCAACGTCCTGACTTTC
NA few TRBJ2-2 TRBV18 CASSPVAAQNTGELFF TGTGCCAGCTCACCCGTAGCGGCACAGAACACCGGGGAGCTGTTTTTT
NA few TRBJ1-2 TRBV5-1 CASSLGTEFNGYTF TGCGCCAGCAGCTTGGGGACAGAGTTCAACGGCTACACCTTC
NA NA TRBJ2-7 TRBV7-2 CASSLGLATYEQYF TGTGCCAGCAGCTTAGGGCTAGCGACCTACGAGCAGTACTTC
NA NA TRBJ1-1 TRBV10-3 CAISDPGGSGAFF TGTGCCATCAGTGACCCGGGAGGGTCCGGGGCTTTCTTT
NA NA TRBJ2-4 TRBV19 CASSGQTQAKNIQYF TGTGCCAGTAGCGGACAGACCCAAGCTAAAAACATTCAGTACTTC
TRBD1 NA TRBJ2-7 TRBV23-1 CASSHYWTGAAYEQYF TGCGCCAGCAGTCATTACTGGACAGGAGCGGCCTACGAGCAGTACTTC
NA NA TRBJ1-2 TRBV4-3 CASSQDPKANYGYTF TGCGCCAGCAGCCAGGACCCTAAAGCTAACTATGGCTACACCTTC
NA few TRBJ2-5 TRBV28 CASSRQDLETQYF TGTGCCAGCAGCAGACAGGACCTGGAGACCCAGTACTTC
NA few TRBJ1-5 TRBV10-3 CAISESGYNQPQHF TGTGCCATCAGTGAGTCTGGTTACAATCAGCCCCAGCATTTT
NA NA TRBJ1-2 TRBV5-1 CASTRGPNYGYTF TGCGCCAGCACCAGGGGACCTAACTATGGCTACACCTTC